The sequence of this TCR beta chain was determined in a study of shared clonotypes between healthy human individuals. Germline V gene data show CDR1 as SGHRS and CDR2 as YFSETQ. The CDR3 has 18 residues. V was clipped by 1 base and J by 0 bases, with 17 bases between them. TCRdb's table, derived via immunoSEQ multiplex PCR, lists solely in-frame clones and lacks some. The data contain some 1.5 million clones, 95% to 99% of them singletons. Material: naive CD4+ T cells sorted from blood. As to subset: CD45RA+ positively selected. This sequence joins TRBV5-1 and TRBJ2-1; D might be TRBD2 (6 bases). This TCR was recovered from a man aged 30 to 45 in good health. The CDR3 nucleotides read TGCGCCAGCAGCTTGTCCCAGGGAGGTGTTAGCTCCTACAATGAGCAGTTCTTC. Translation gives CASSLSQGGVSSYNEQFF.